This T cell receptor beta chain derives from a study of OX40 agonist ivuxolimab in advanced cancers. The overall study: An agonistic anti-OX40 (CD134) antibody, ivuxolimab, was used to treat the patients. Having had anti-PD-1, anti-PD-L1 or anti-CTLA-4 therapy before was allowed, and roughly 40% had some. The study, taken as a whole, reports: Circulating CD4+ and CD8+ T cells showed clonal expansion by week 6 at 0.1 to 3.0 mg/kg.

CDR1 SGHRS and CDR2 YFSETQ come from the germline V gene. This CDR3 comprises 13 residues. Trimming left V 0 bases short and J 2 bases short, with 5 bases between. TCRdb's table, derived via immunoSEQ multiplex PCR, lists solely in-frame clones and lacks some. The sample lists about 98,000 clones; approximately 90% were seen once. Points on this clone: Its antigen remains unidentified.

This rearrangement joins TRBV5-1 to TRBJ1-1; D not certain. The sample consisted of CD4+ or CD8+ T cells sorted from blood, taken in a trial of the OX40 agonist ivuxolimab. This receptor was identified in an adult with an advanced solid tumor such as melanoma, head and neck, liver or kidney cancer. DNA for the CDR3: TGCGCCAGCAGCTTGGAACCAAACACTGAAGCTTTCTTT. It encodes CASSLEPNTEAFF.